The 26 T cell receptor beta chains presented below share a single source sample, sequenced in a study of blood T cell repertoires in COVID-19. Profiled with immunoSEQ multiplex PCR; TCRdb holds only in-frame clones, not every one. Of some 95,000 clones in the sample, about 80% are singletons; the top ten hold approximately 25%. The sequencing input was peripheral blood. The receptors shown here come from a man between 70 and 80 years old with acute or convalescent COVID-19.

The chain couples TRBV11-1 to TRBJ2-7, with TRBD2 identical over 11 bases. The germline gives CDR1 SGHAT, CDR2 FQDESV (reference sequence). Trimming removed 5 bases from V and 1 base from J; junction bases left unmatched: 4. The CDR3 spans 15 residues. CDR3 amino acids: CASSRGTSGSYEQYF. In DNA form, the CDR3 reads TGTGCCAGCAGCCGAGGGACTAGCGGTTCCTACGAGCAGTACTTC.

The chain links TRBV28 to TRBJ2-7; the match to TRBD2 covers 7 bases. The length of the CDR3 is 13 residues. CDR1 and CDR2 (germline): MDHEN, SYDVKM. Trimming took 8 bases from V and 0 from J; bases not matched to a gene: 4. The CDR3 nucleotides read TGTGCCAGCGCCCGCGGGGGCTCCTACGAGCAGTACTTC. Amino acids: CASARGGSYEQYF. Full variable domain (rest looked up from reference TRBV28 and TRBJ2-7): DVKVTQSSRYLVKRTGEKVFLECVQDMDHENMFWYRQDPGLGLRLIYFSYDVKMKEKGDIPEGYSVSREKKERFSLILESASTNQTSMYLCASARGGSYEQYFGPGTRLTVT.

This clone was recorded once. The rearrangement uses TRBV12-3 or TRBV12-4 and TRBJ2-7; tentative D call: TRBD2 (6 bases). V was shortened by 4 bases and J by 4 bases, with 11 bases between the two germline ends. The CDR3 extends over 13 amino acids. CDR3: CASSSSVTYEQYF. DNA for the CDR3: TGTGCCAGCAGTTCTAGCGTCACATACGAGCAGTACTTC.

In its sample, this clone was seen a few times. V usage is TRBV9 and J usage is TRBJ1-6; TRBD1 might be the D (5 bases). CDR3 length equals 14 residues. Germline-derived CDR1 and CDR2 are SGDLS and YYNGEE. Trimming cost V 0 bases and J 10 bases, with 11 bases left between them. CDR3 residues: CASSVEGLESPLHF. In DNA form, the CDR3 reads TGTGCCAGCAGCGTAGAGGGACTTGAGTCACCCCTCCACTTT. Filled out from reference TRBV9 and TRBJ1-6, the complete variable domain reads DSGVTQTPKHLITATGQRVTLRCSPRSGDLSVYWYQQSLDQGLQFLIQYYNGEERAKGNILERFSAQQFPDLHSELNLSSLELGDSALYFCASSVEGLESPLHFGNGTRLTVT.

This sequence joins TRBV4-1 and TRBJ2-7; D gene unclear. The V and J ends lost 1 base and 4 bases respectively, with 14 bases between them. The CDR3 extends over 15 amino acids. Germline lookup yields CDR1 MGHRA and CDR2 YSYEKL. CDR3 loop: CASSQGTLDRYEQYF. The CDR3 nucleotides read TGCGCCAGCAGCCAAGGCACTCTAGATCGTTACGAGCAGTACTTC.

This chain connects TRBV24-1 to TRBJ2-2; TRBD1 aligns across 8 bases. CDR3 length equals 17 residues. CDR1 KGHDR and CDR2 SFDVKD come from the germline V gene. Trimming at V came to 1 base and at J to 13 bases, leaving 16 bases not matched to a gene. The CDR3 nucleotides read TGTGCCACCAGTGATTTTCAGGGGGCATCGGACACTGGACGGCTGTTTTTT. The encoded protein is CATSDFQGASDTGRLFF.

The chain couples TRBV5-8 to TRBJ2-5; tentatively, D is TRBD1 (6 bases). The CDR3 has 15 amino acids. Germline assignment: CDR1 SGHTS and CDR2 YDEGEE. The ends were cut back, 0 bases at V and 2 bases at J, with 11 bases in the middle. The chain's CDR3 is CASSLGQAEQETQYF. The CDR3 nucleotides read TGTGCCAGCAGCTTGGGACAGGCTGAACAAGAGACCCAGTACTTC. Full variable domain (outside the CDR3, taken from reference TRBV5-8 and TRBJ2-5): EAGVTQSPTHLIKTRGQQATLRCSPISGHTSVYWYQQALGLGLQFLLWYDEGEERNRGNFPPRFSGRQFPNYSSELNVNALELEDSALYLCASSLGQAEQETQYFGPGTRLLVL.

V usage is TRBV7-2 and J usage is TRBJ1-4; weak D call: TRBD1 (6 bases). The V end was cut by 2 bases, the J end by 4 bases, with 14 bases between. The CDR3 length is 16 residues. The germline gives CDR1 SGHTA, CDR2 FQGNSA. The CDR3 loop reads CASSLFRGVGNEKLFF. CDR3 coding DNA: TGTGCCAGCAGCTTATTCAGGGGTGTGGGTAATGAAAAACTGTTTTTT.

This rearrangement joins TRBV7-6 to TRBJ2-5; the match to TRBD2 covers 7 bases. V was pared by 4 bases and J by 2 bases, with 13 bases of the junction left unmatched. From germline, CDR1 is SGHVS and CDR2 FNYEAQ. There are 17 residues in the CDR3. Here the CDR3 reads CASSWGRASGYQETQYF. CDR3 coding DNA: TGTGCCAGCAGCTGGGGTCGGGCTAGCGGTTATCAAGAGACCCAGTACTTC.

This chain joins TRBV6-4 and TRBJ2-2; 16 nucleotides line up with TRBD2. Germline-derived CDR1 and CDR2 are MRHNA and SNTAGT. With 4 bases clipped from V and 8 bases from J, the junction kept 13 bases outside the gene matches. This CDR3 has 19 amino acids. The chain's CDR3 is CASSVSGLAGGRVSGELFF. For the CDR3, the DNA is TGTGCCAGCAGTGTCTCGGGACTAGCGGGAGGGCGGGTGTCAGGGGAGCTGTTTTTT.

Many counts were recorded for this clone. The chain joins TRBV7-2 to TRBJ2-1; 13 nucleotides match TRBD2. The CDR3 is made up of 16 amino acids. Germline V gene sequence: CDR1 SGHTA, CDR2 FQGNSA. With V trimmed by 3 bases and J by 9 bases, 8 bases remained unmatched. The CDR3 bases are TGTGCCAGCAGCTTGACTAGCGGGAGGAGTTTTAGTGAGCAGTTCTTC. This sequence encodes CASSLTSGRSFSEQFF. Complete variable domain (other parts from reference TRBV7-2 and TRBJ2-1): GAGVSQSPSNKVTEKGKDVELRCDPISGHTALYWYRQSLGQGLEFLIYFQGNSAPDKSGLPSDRFSAERTGGSVSTLTIQRTQQEDSAVYLCASSLTSGRSFSEQFFGPGTRLTVL.

In its sample, this clone was seen a few times. The chain carries TRBV5-4 and TRBJ2-7; tentatively, D is TRBD2 (6 bases). The CDR3 contains 15 residues. Germline CDR1 reads SGHNT; CDR2 reads YYREEE (reference sequence). Trimming left V 2 bases short and J 0 bases short, with 12 bases between. The CDR3 is CASSLPLANSYEQYF. The CDR3, as DNA: TGTGCCAGCAGCTTACCGCTAGCGAACTCCTACGAGCAGTACTTC.

CDR3: CAWSPIQETQYF. The CDR3 DNA follows: TGTGCCTGGAGTCCCATCCAAGAGACCCAGTACTTC. The rearrangement joins TRBV30 to TRBJ2-5; D unclear. V shed 2 bases and J shed 1 base, with 5 bases lying between them. Germline CDR1 reads GTSNPN; CDR2 reads SVGIG (reference sequence). The CDR3 loop spans 12 amino acids.

V gene TRBV25-1 combines with J gene TRBJ1-1, with D tentatively TRBD1 (6 bases). V lost 10 bases to trimming and J lost 1 base, with 22 bases between them. Germline V gene sequence: CDR1 MGHDK, CDR2 SYGVNS. The CDR3 consists of 16 residues. The CDR3 loop reads CANHRDTVWGNTEAFF. CDR3 DNA: TGTGCCAACCACCGGGACACGGTCTGGGGGAACACTGAAGCTTTCTTT.

The chain joins TRBV9 to TRBJ2-5; weak D call: TRBD2 (5 bases). The germline gives CDR1 SGDLS, CDR2 YYNGEE. The length of the CDR3 is 14 residues. V lost 3 bases to trimming and J lost 2 bases, with 11 bases between them. CDR3 sequence reads: CASSASGRQETQYF. The CDR3, as DNA: TGTGCCAGCAGCGCCTCGGGAAGGCAAGAGACCCAGTACTTC.

The genes are TRBV6-1 and TRBJ1-5; D not certain. Germline V gives CDR1 MNHNS, CDR2 SASEGT. Trimming removed 2 bases at V and 7 bases at J, with 9 bases between. The CDR3 loop spans 13 amino acids. The CDR3 DNA reads TGTGCCAGCAGTGAATCCAGTATACAGCCCCAGCATTTT. This sequence encodes CASSESSIQPQHF.

This chain connects TRBV2 to TRBJ1-5; TRBD1 is a possible D gene (5 bases). CDR1 SNHLY and CDR2 FYNNEI come from the germline V gene. The ends were cut back, 2 bases at V and 8 bases at J, with 13 bases in the middle. The CDR3 totals 14 residues. The CDR3 nucleotides read TGTGCCAGCAGTGAAACGCAGGGCCTAGAGCCCCAGCATTTT. This translates into CASSETQGLEPQHF.

The chain carries TRBV9 and TRBJ2-3, with a tentative D call TRBD1 (5 bases). The CDR3 consists of 14 residues. From germline, CDR1 is SGDLS and CDR2 YYNGEE. Trimming shortened V by 0 bases and J by 9 bases, and 14 bases separated the two germline ends. CDR3 nucleotide sequence: TGTGCCAGCAGCGTAGGTTCCAGGGCGGACACGCAGTATTTT. This sequence encodes CASSVGSRADTQYF.

V and J are TRBV24-1 and TRBJ2-1; D might be TRBD1 (7 bases). CDR1 KGHDR and CDR2 SFDVKD come from the germline V gene. V shed 0 bases and J shed 7 bases, with 15 bases lying between them. This CDR3 is 16 amino acids long. The CDR3 here is CATSDLRRGDANEQFF. The CDR3 bases are TGTGCCACCAGTGATTTGCGCAGGGGGGATGCGAATGAGCAGTTCTTC.

This chain joins TRBV28 and TRBJ1-2, with D unresolved. The V end lost 3 bases, the J end lost 4 bases, and 9 bases lay between the germline ends. CDR3 length: 13 residues. Germline assignment: CDR1 MDHEN and CDR2 SYDVKM. The CDR3 here is CASSFGELYGYTF. CDR3 DNA sequence: TGTGCCAGCAGTTTTGGGGAGCTCTATGGCTACACCTTC.

J is TRBJ2-7 and V is TRBV4-3; D gene ambiguous. Trimming took off 0 bases at V and 3 bases at J, with 12 bases between the two ends. CDR1 and CDR2 from the germline V gene are LGHNA and YSLEER. The CDR3 extends over 15 amino acids. The CDR3 loop is CASSQDDLEVYEQYF. The CDR3 DNA sequence: TGCGCCAGCAGCCAAGACGACTTAGAGGTCTACGAGCAGTACTTC.

The rearrangement joins TRBV28 to TRBJ1-1; D is ambiguous. The CDR3 is made up of 14 amino acids. Germline CDR1 MDHEN, CDR2 SYDVKM. Trimming removed 3 bases from V and 5 bases from J, with 13 bases in between. This CDR3 is CASSLGSSGTEAFF. In DNA, the CDR3 is TGTGCCAGCAGTTTGGGTAGCTCGGGGACTGAAGCTTTCTTT.

This chain connects TRBV19 to TRBJ2-7, with D tentatively TRBD1 (6 bases). Between the trimmed V and J ends, which lost 5 bases and 0 bases, there was a span of 11 bases. Germline-derived CDR1 and CDR2 are LNHDA and SQIVND (reference sequence). The CDR3 has 14 residues. The CDR3 is CASSRKQGSYEQYF. CDR3 bases: TGTGCCAGTAGTCGTAAACAGGGCTCCTACGAGCAGTACTTC.

This chain uses TRBV7-8 with TRBJ1-2, with 10 positions matching TRBD1. With 4 bases clipped from V and 3 bases from J, the junction kept 2 bases outside the gene matches. The CDR3 consists of 14 residues. The V gene's germline CDR1 is SGHVS and CDR2 FQNEAQ. CDR3 nucleotide sequence: TGTGCCAGCAGCTCTGGACAGGGGGACTATGGCTACACCTTC. Protein: CASSSGQGDYGYTF. The full variable domain, in which reference TRBV7-8 and TRBJ1-2 provide the parts outside the CDR3, is GAGVSQSPRYKVAKRGQDVALRCDPISGHVSLFWYQQALGQGPEFLTYFQNEAQLDKSGLPSDRFFAERPEGSVSTLKIQRTQQEDSAVYLCASSSGQGDYGYTFGSGTRLTVV.

The chain joins TRBV27 to TRBJ2-1; TRBD1 agrees at 7 bases. Germline CDR1 reads MNHEY; CDR2 reads SMNVEV (reference sequence). After removal of 5 bases from V and 3 bases from J, the junction contained 16 bases not matched to a gene. CDR3 size: 18 residues. CDR3 DNA sequence: TGTGCCAGCAGTCTCTGGACAGGTTCTCCCCCTATCTACAATGAGCAGTTCTTC. Protein product: CASSLWTGSPPIYNEQFF.

This chain links TRBV7-8 with TRBJ2-7, with 11 positions matching TRBD2. This CDR3 contains 16 residues. Germline CDR1 is SGHVS and CDR2 is FQNEAQ. Losses at the gene ends were 2 bases for V and 4 bases for J; bases not matched to a gene: 7. CDR3 protein: CASSLQLAGAMYEQYF. The CDR3 region has the DNA TGTGCCAGCAGCTTACAACTAGCGGGAGCGATGTACGAGCAGTACTTC.